One sample yielded the 26 T cell receptor beta chains listed below, sequenced in a study of regulatory T cells in long-lasting Graves disease. Time point reported: newly diagnosed GD, antithyroid drugs for less than 3 months. The TCR library used RNA extracted from PBMCs. Arm-PCR of CDR3 regions with iRepertoire HTBI primers generated TCR beta libraries. TCRdb reprocessed the multiplex PCR reads via MiXCR and lists one record per CDR3 protein. The profile covers approximately 560,000 distinct CDR3 sequences, with 15% to 20% appearing a single time and around 13% taken by the ten largest. Another study also made use of these data, one on T cells in Graves' hyperthyroidism and ophthalmopathy.

The sample here was peripheral blood mononuclear cells (PBMCs), taken at new diagnosis, from a patient treated with antithyroid drugs. These receptors came from a man younger than 35 with Graves disease.

The genes are TRBV27 and TRBJ2-7; TRBD2 matches 12 bases. J was trimmed by 3 bases and V by 5 bases; bases with no gene match: 8. This CDR3 comprises 16 residues. Germline CDR1 reads MNHEY; CDR2 reads SMNVEV (reference sequence). CDR3 in amino acids: CASSLLAGGPIYEQYF. The CDR3 nucleotides read TGTGCCAGCAGTCTTCTAGCGGGAGGGCCCATCTACGAGCAGTACTTC.

This clonotype appeared a few times. The chain joins TRBV20-1 to TRBJ2-3; no clear D. The V end lost 3 bases, the J end lost 0 bases, and 13 bases lay between the germline ends. Germline V CDR1 and CDR2: DFQATT, SNEGSKA (reference sequence). The CDR3 has 15 residues. CDR3 loop: CSARGTAPSTDTQYF. CDR3 DNA sequence: TGCAGTGCTAGGGGTACAGCGCCGAGCACAGATACGCAGTATTTT.

Many counts were recorded for this clonotype. The V gene is TRBV30, the J gene TRBJ1-2; D possibly corresponds to TRBD1 (5 bases). CDR1 and CDR2 from the germline V gene are GTSNPN and SVGIG (reference sequence). This CDR3 is built from 12 residues. V was trimmed by 1 base and J by 7 bases, leaving 10 bases between them. The CDR3: CAWSGGVGGYTF. CDR3 bases: TGTGCCTGGAGTGGGGGCGTGGGTGGCTACACCTTC.

The sample holds a few counts of this clonotype. The chain has TRBV30 and TRBJ1-1; D perhaps matches TRBD1 (5 bases). The CDR3 is 14 residues long. Germline CDR1 and CDR2: GTSNPN and SVGIG (reference sequence). Trimming shortened V by 3 bases and J by 0 bases, and 11 bases separated the two germline ends. The CDR3, as DNA: TGTGCCTGGAGGACCGGGACCGTGAACACTGAAGCTTTCTTT. Translated, it gives CAWRTGTVNTEAFF. Filled out from reference TRBV30 and TRBJ1-1, the complete variable domain reads SQTIHQWPATLVQPVGSPLSLECTVEGTSNPNLYWYRQAAGRGLQLLFYSVGIGQISSEVPQNLSASRPQDRQFILSSKKLLLSDSGFYLCAWRTGTVNTEAFFGQGTRLTVV.

This clonotype was detected a few times. The chain joins TRBV3-1 to TRBJ1-2, with D perhaps TRBD1 (5 bases). CDR3 size: 13 residues. V lost 4 bases, J lost 8 bases, and 14 bases lay in between. Germline loops: CDR1 LGHDT, CDR2 YNNKEL (reference sequence). CDR3 residues: CASSPTDNRGYTF. CDR3 coding DNA: TGTGCCAGCAGCCCGACAGATAATAGGGGCTACACCTTC.

The chain uses TRBV20-1 and TRBJ1-2; D call uncertain. The ends were cut back, 2 bases at V and 8 bases at J, with 18 bases in the middle. Germline CDR1 is DFQATT and CDR2 is SNEGSKA (reference sequence). CDR3 length equals 14 residues. The DNA for the CDR3 is TGCAGTGCTAGAATTTTTGAGGGTTCTCGCGGCTACACCTTC. Residues: CSARIFEGSRGYTF.

This clonotype was counted ten times or more. The V gene is TRBV20-1, the J gene TRBJ1-5; D call uncertain. The CDR3 length is 13 residues. The ends were cut back, 1 base at V and 0 bases at J, with 4 bases in the middle. Germline-derived CDR1 and CDR2 are DFQATT and SNEGSKA (reference sequence). This CDR3 reads CSARVASNQPQHF. CDR3 coding DNA: TGCAGTGCTAGAGTTGCTAGCAATCAGCCCCAGCATTTT.

The V and J genes are TRBV19 and TRBJ2-2, with D maybe TRBD2 (7 bases). With 5 bases removed from V and 2 bases from J, the gap between germline ends came to 18 bases. The CDR3 is made up of 17 amino acids. CDR1 is LNHDA and CDR2 is SQIVND in the germline V gene (reference sequence). CDR3 DNA sequence: TGTGCCAGTAGTCTCGGGGGCGGGAGTCTAAACACCGGGGAGCTGTTTTTT. This sequence encodes CASSLGGGSLNTGELFF.

The table lists this clonotype with many counts. This chain joins TRBV11-2 and TRBJ2-1; D is uncertain. The CDR3 spans 16 residues. Germline CDR1 and CDR2: SGHAT and FQNNGV. The V gene lost 5 bases and the J gene lost 2 bases, with 16 bases spanning the gap. CDR3 bases: TGTGCCAGCAGCCCGGTCCCCGCTTCAACCTACAATGAGCAGTTCTTC. This codes for CASSPVPASTYNEQFF.

This sequence joins TRBV20-1 and TRBJ2-7; either TRBD1 or TRBD2 may fit D (5 bases each). The V gene lost 2 bases and the J gene lost 2 bases, with 16 bases spanning the gap. This CDR3 comprises 15 residues. Germline CDR1 is DFQATT and CDR2 is SNEGSKA (reference sequence). The CDR3 sequence: CSARTREQATYEQYF. CDR3 coding DNA: TGCAGTGCTAGAACTCGGGAACAGGCTACCTACGAGCAGTACTTC.

This clonotype has a handful of counts. This rearrangement joins TRBV20-1 to TRBJ2-5, with 9 positions matching TRBD2. This CDR3 region has 16 residues. Germline CDR1 reads DFQATT; CDR2 reads SNEGSKA (reference sequence). Germline trimming cut 0 bases from V and 4 bases from J; bases unmatched to any gene: 9. CDR3 amino acids: CSARDRLAGRRETQYF. The CDR3 coding sequence is TGCAGTGCTAGAGATCGTCTAGCGGGAAGGAGAGAGACCCAGTACTTC.

This clonotype was found many times. This chain uses TRBV6-2 or TRBV6-3 with TRBJ2-7; tentative D call: TRBD1 (5 bases). The germline V and J ends were trimmed by 0 bases and 3 bases, with 15 bases remaining between them. This CDR3 is built from 16 residues. Germline loops: CDR1 MNHEY, CDR2 SVGEGT. The CDR3 sequence is CASSYSIGQGLYEQYF. As DNA, the CDR3 is TGTGCCAGCAGTTACTCGATTGGGCAGGGTCTCTACGAGCAGTACTTC.

This clonotype came up a few times. The chain is built from TRBV13 and TRBJ1-3; TRBD1 matches at 7 bases. Germline V lookup: CDR1 PRHDT, CDR2 FYEKMQ (reference sequence). This CDR3 comprises 16 residues. V lost 0 bases and J lost 0; bases outside the gene matches: 2. The CDR3 reads CASSLGGQFSGNTIYF. CDR3 DNA: TGTGCCAGCAGCTTAGGGGGACAGTTCTCTGGAAACACCATATATTTT.

This clonotype was detected many times. The CDR3 DNA follows: TGTGCCAGCAGGGAGGCCATTTCCTACGAGCAGTACTTC. Its translation is CASREAISYEQYF. The genes are TRBV12-3 or TRBV12-4 and TRBJ2-7; TRBD2 is a possible D gene (5 bases). This CDR3 comprises 13 residues. Trimming left V 6 bases short and J 1 base short, with 10 bases between.

Turning to this clonotype: One end of the junction is discordant with germline, which a read error may explain. The chain combines TRBV12-3 or TRBV12-4 with TRBJ1-1; no definite D call. CDR3 length: 8 residues. The CDR3 loop is CASSYGVF. The CDR3 bases are TGTGCCAGCAGTTACGGGGTATTT.

V and J are TRBV24-1 and TRBJ1-5, with D possibly matching TRBD1 (5 bases). V shed 9 bases and J shed 0 bases, with 11 bases lying between them. Looked up from germline, CDR1 is KGHDR and CDR2 is SFDVKD. The CDR3 runs to 14 residues. The DNA of the CDR3 is TGTGCCACCGGACGGGGCGATAGCAATCAGCCCCAGCATTTT. As protein: CATGRGDSNQPQHF.

This clonotype was seen only a few times. This may be a read error, as it is one base from a much larger clone. This chain links TRBV10-3 with TRBJ2-5; D is unclear. The CDR3 sequence is 13 residues long. Germline CDR1 and CDR2: ENHRY and SYGVKD. The CDR3 DNA reads as TGTGCCATCAGTGAACTACCTCAAGAGACCCGGTACTTC. The encoded protein is CAISELPQETRYF.

This clonotype was detected many times. V usage is TRBV5-1 and J usage is TRBJ2-1, with TRBD1 identical over 9 bases. From germline, CDR1 is SGHRS and CDR2 YFSETQ. The CDR3 runs to 16 residues. The junction had 3 bases not matched to a gene; V was cut back by 2 bases and J by 0 bases. CDR3 residues: CASSLQGASSYNEQFF. The CDR3 DNA follows: TGCGCCAGCAGCTTACAGGGGGCAAGCTCCTACAATGAGCAGTTCTTC.

The chain has TRBV29-1 and TRBJ2-2; tentatively, D is TRBD1 (5 bases). The length of the CDR3 is 12 residues. CDR1 is SQVTM, CDR2 ANQGSEA, per germline. Between the trimmed V and J ends, which lost 4 bases and 4 bases, there was a span of 7 bases. The CDR3 DNA follows: TGCAGCGTTGCCCAGGGCACCGGGGAGCTGTTTTTT. It yields the protein CSVAQGTGELFF.

This chain joins TRBV9 and TRBJ1-5; a weak D match, TRBD1 (5 bases). With 5 bases removed from V and 6 bases from J, the gap between germline ends came to 15 bases. The CDR3 covers 14 residues. CDR1 and CDR2 (germline): SGDLS, YYNGEE. The CDR3 protein is CASSRAITGQPQHF. The CDR3 DNA reads as TGTGCCAGCAGTCGTGCAATTACAGGTCAGCCCCAGCATTTT.

DNA for the CDR3: TGTGCCAGTAGCACAAGACAGGAGAACTATGGCTACACCTTC. Protein sequence: CASSTRQENYGYTF. V is TRBV19 and J is TRBJ1-2; D may be TRBD1 (6 bases). The CDR3 is made up of 14 amino acids. V lost 6 bases to trimming and J lost 2 bases, with 13 bases between them. Germline CDR1 and CDR2: LNHDA and SQIVND (reference sequence).

The genes are TRBV9 and TRBJ2-1; 7 bases map to TRBD2. With 0 bases clipped from V and 8 bases from J, the junction kept 5 bases outside the gene matches. The CDR3 extends over 14 amino acids. Germline values: CDR1 SGDLS, CDR2 YYNGEE. In DNA, the CDR3 is TGTGCCAGCAGCGTAGCCGCGGGGGTGGATGAGCAGTTCTTC. The encoded protein is CASSVAAGVDEQFF.

V is TRBV29-1 and J is TRBJ1-2; tentatively, D is TRBD1 (5 bases). The germline gives CDR1 SQVTM, CDR2 ANQGSEA. The V gene lost 3 bases and the J gene lost 4 bases, with 12 bases spanning the gap. This CDR3 spans 13 amino acids. CDR3 residues: CSVDTGLPYGYTF. CDR3 sequence (DNA): TGCAGCGTTGATACAGGCCTACCCTATGGCTACACCTTC.

J is TRBJ2-6 and V is TRBV10-3; 10 positions match TRBD2. This CDR3 spans 15 amino acids. The germline gives CDR1 ENHRY, CDR2 SYGVKD. Losses at the gene ends were 6 bases for V and 4 bases for J; bases not matched to a gene: 3. CDR3: CAIRSGRDGANVLTF. CDR3 bases: TGTGCCATCAGAAGCGGGAGGGACGGGGCCAACGTCCTGACTTTC.

This clonotype was detected a few times. V and J are TRBV29-1 and TRBJ1-1; the D gene is possibly TRBD1 (6 bases). CDR1 is SQVTM, CDR2 ANQGSEA, per germline. This CDR3 comprises 12 residues. Trimming pared 4 bases from V and 7 bases from J, leaving 13 bases between. The CDR3 is CSVGGHGYEAFF. CDR3 sequence (DNA): TGCAGCGTTGGGGGACATGGATATGAAGCTTTCTTT.

The rearrangement uses TRBV30 and TRBJ2-7; possibly TRBD2 for D (7 bases). CDR1 is GTSNPN, CDR2 SVGIG, per germline (reference sequence). The CDR3 consists of 15 residues. Trimming stripped 2 bases from V and 5 bases from J, with 19 bases between. CDR3 DNA: TGTGCCTGGAGTTCCGGGGGGCCTCAAAGGGACGAGCAGTACTTC. Residues: CAWSSGGPQRDEQYF.